The present T cell receptor beta chain was sequenced within a study of tumor-infiltrating lymphocytes in primary liver carcinoma. Study details: Male and female patients aged 30 to 69 years made up the cohort.

TCR beta cDNA was reverse-transcribed from roughly 520 ng of total RNA. The reaction used a constant-region primer and ProtoScript II reverse transcriptase. ARM-PCR was slightly modified, and three nested multiplex PCR rounds with it gave rise to the TCR beta libraries. In the first two PCR rounds, TRBV1-TRBV30 forward primers were paired with a C-beta reverse primer, and each round lasted roughly 9 cycles. One entry per CDR3 protein results from TCRdb running MiXCR on the multiplex PCR reads. The sample shows around 120,000 distinct CDR3 sequences, about two thirds of them seen only once. Co-extraction of both nucleic acids (RNA and DNA) used about 20-33 mg of unsorted bulk tissue. Patients underwent surgical resection for primary liver carcinoma. HBV chronically infected the treatment-naive patients. A word on this clonotype: Germline is not matched at one junction end, which may reflect a read error.

The CDR3 runs to 14 residues. In germline, CDR1 is SQVTM, CDR2 ANQGSEA. V is TRBV29-1 and J is TRBJ2-3; 8 positions match TRBD1. The TCR comes from a woman aged 55-70 years with primary liver carcinoma and hepatitis B virus infection. The sequencing sample was made of tumor-adjacent normal liver tissue. Here the CDR3 DNA reads TGCAGCGTCCTACATGGACAGGGCACCGATACGCAGTATTTT. Amino acid sequence: CSVLHGQGTDTQYF.